What follows are 10 T cell receptor beta chains derived from one specimen sequenced in a study of technical replicates of blood from several donors. TCRdb keeps only in-frame clones here, not all; method: immunoSEQ multiplex PCR. The sample shows under 90,000 clones, approximately 93% of them seen only once. The specimen was T cells isolated from PBMCs. The origin of the receptors is a human donor in good health.

This clone was detected once. CDR3: CASSEISGIVETQYF. The CDR3 DNA sequence: TGTGCCAGCAGTGAGATTAGCGGGATCGTAGAGACCCAGTACTTC. This chain connects TRBV2 to TRBJ2-5, with TRBD2 matching 8 bases. CDR1 and CDR2 (germline): SNHLY, FYNNEI. The CDR3 consists of 15 residues. Losses at the gene ends were 3 bases for V and 4 bases for J; bases not matched to a gene: 7.

Here the CDR3 reads CASRVRPYNEQFF. CDR3 coding DNA: TGTGCCAGCAGGGTGAGGCCCTACAATGAGCAGTTCTTC. This chain links TRBV28 with TRBJ2-1; D uncertain. V shed 6 bases and J shed 2 bases, with 8 bases lying between them. The CDR3 loop spans 13 amino acids. The germline CDR1 and CDR2 sequences are MDHEN and SYDVKM. Using reference TRBV28 and TRBJ2-1 for the parts outside the CDR3, the full variable domain is DVKVTQSSRYLVKRTGEKVFLECVQDMDHENMFWYRQDPGLGLRLIYFSYDVKMKEKGDIPEGYSVSREKKERFSLILESASTNQTSMYLCASRVRPYNEQFFGPGTRLTVL.

The CDR3 DNA reads TGTGCCAGCAGCTTATCCCCCGGGGGGGCGATCTACAATGAGCAGTTCTTC. Amino acid sequence: CASSLSPGGAIYNEQFF. V is TRBV11-3 and J is TRBJ2-1; TRBD2 aligns across 8 bases. J lost 3 bases, V lost 2 bases, and 9 bases had no gene match. The CDR3 is 17 amino acids. Germline assignment: CDR1 SGHNT and CDR2 YENEEA.

Only one count was recorded for this clone. The chain links TRBV5-6 to TRBJ2-7; perhaps TRBD2 as D (5 bases). V lost 2 bases and J lost 4, with 22 bases in between. The CDR3 covers 17 residues. The germline CDR1 and CDR2 sequences are SGHDT and YYEEEE. CDR3 nucleotides: TGTGCCAGCAGCTTTATCAGTCCGGGTTCCAGAGGGTACGAGCAGTACTTC. Translating gives CASSFISPGSRGYEQYF. Combining the CDR3 with reference TRBV5-6 and TRBJ2-7 gives the whole variable domain DAGVTQSPTHLIKTRGQQVTLRCSPKSGHDTVSWYQQALGQGPQFIFQYYEEEERQRGNFPDRFSGHQFPNYSSELNVNALLLGDSALYLCASSFISPGSRGYEQYFGPGTRLTVT.

The rearrangement uses TRBV11-2 and TRBJ2-7, with no clear D. Germline V lookup: CDR1 SGHAT, CDR2 FQNNGV. The ends were cut back, 5 bases at V and 0 bases at J, with 8 bases in the middle. The CDR3 consists of 13 residues. CDR3 sequence: CASSPESSYEQYF. Here the CDR3 DNA reads TGTGCCAGCAGCCCGGAGAGCTCCTACGAGCAGTACTTC.

The V and J genes are TRBV2 and TRBJ2-1, with 9 nucleotides matching TRBD1. V lost 6 bases, J lost 7 bases, and 13 bases stayed unmatched. Germline V gene data show CDR1 as SNHLY and CDR2 as FYNNEI. The CDR3 is 16 residues long. The CDR3 loop reads CASSLRDRVGGNEQFF. In DNA form, the CDR3 reads TGTGCCAGCAGCCTCCGGGACAGGGTCGGGGGTAATGAGCAGTTCTTC.

This clone has more than one count but fewer than ten. CDR3 nucleotide sequence: TGTGCCTGGAGTCCTACTGTGGGCTGGACTTTCTTT. This gives the protein CAWSPTVGWTFF. This chain uses TRBV30 with TRBJ1-1, with D unclear. Per the germline V gene, CDR1 is GTSNPN and CDR2 is SVGIG (reference sequence). This CDR3 spans 12 amino acids. The V and J ends lost 2 bases and 12 bases respectively, with 16 bases between them.

This chain links TRBV10-3 with TRBJ2-7; weak D call: TRBD1 (6 bases). Germline V gene data show CDR1 as ENHRY and CDR2 as SYGVKD. V lost 3 bases, J lost 0 bases, and 12 bases lay in between. This CDR3 comprises 15 residues. This chain's CDR3 is CAISDPGTTSYEQYF. In nucleotides, the CDR3 is TGTGCCATCAGTGACCCCGGGACAACCTCCTACGAGCAGTACTTC.

V is TRBV2 and J is TRBJ2-7; D perhaps matches TRBD1 (5 bases). The CDR3 is 13 residues long. Germline lookup yields CDR1 SNHLY and CDR2 FYNNEI. V was shortened by 7 bases and J by 4 bases, with 14 bases between the two germline ends. CDR3 protein: CASILQGQYEQYF. The CDR3 DNA is TGTGCCAGCATTCTTCAGGGTCAATACGAGCAGTACTTC. The variable domain in full, with the rest retrieved from reference TRBV2 and TRBJ2-7, is EPEVTQTPSHQVTQMGQEVILRCVPISNHLYFYWYRQILGQKVEFLVSFYNNEISEKSEIFDDQFSVERPDGSNFTLKIRSTKLEDSAMYFCASILQGQYEQYFGPGTRLTVT.

The genes are TRBV6-5 and TRBJ1-2; no clear D gene. There are 11 residues in the CDR3. Between the trimmed V and J ends, which lost 7 bases and 5 bases, there was a span of 8 bases. Germline CDR1 and CDR2: MNHEY and SVGAGI. The CDR3 region is CASTSQYGYTF. CDR3 nucleotides: TGTGCCAGCACATCCCAATATGGCTACACCTTC.